These 4 T cell receptor beta chains share one sample of origin, sequenced in a study of blood T cell repertoires in COVID-19. The assay was immunoSEQ multiplex PCR, and TCRdb's table has in-frame clones only and misses some. The sample gives about 480,000 clones, about 91% of which show up once; around 13% is in the top ten. Sequencing input: peripheral blood. These receptors all come from a woman aged 45-59 years with COVID-19, enrolled during active disease.

There are a few counts of this clone. CDR3 residues: CASSPTVQETQYF. DNA for the CDR3: TGTGCCAGCAGCCCGACAGTACAAGAGACCCAGTACTTC. V is TRBV14 and J is TRBJ2-5, with D possibly being TRBD1 (5 bases). The CDR3 is 13 amino acids. Germline lookup yields CDR1 SGHDN and CDR2 FVKESK. Trimming stripped 4 bases from V and 2 bases from J, with 8 bases between.

J is TRBJ1-6 and V is TRBV27, with D maybe TRBD1 (6 bases). This CDR3 has 15 amino acids. The germline CDR1 and CDR2 sequences are MNHEY and SMNVEV (reference sequence). V was trimmed by 10 bases and J by 1 base, leaving 14 bases between them. The CDR3 DNA sequence: TGTGCCACCACAGGGAGAGGGTCCTATAATTCACCCCTCCACTTT. Translating it yields CATTGRGSYNSPLHF.

This chain joins TRBV18 and TRBJ2-2, with TRBD1 matching over 7 bases. Germline lookup yields CDR1 KGHSH and CDR2 LQKENI. This CDR3 is built from 14 residues. V gave up 0 bases and J gave up 6 bases; unmatched junction bases: 1. The CDR3, as DNA: TGTGCCAGCTCACCACCGCAGGGGGCCGGGGAGCTGTTTTTT. Residues: CASSPPQGAGELFF.

The gene calls are TRBV5-1 and TRBJ2-7; a weak D match, TRBD2 (7 bases). The germline V gene encodes CDR1 SGHRS and CDR2 YFSETQ. The CDR3 spans 18 residues. With 0 bases removed from V and 0 bases from J, the gap between germline ends came to 19 bases. The DNA for the CDR3 is TGCGCCAGCAGCTTGGCTACTGGGGGGGGCCCTAACTCCTACGAGCAGTACTTC. It codes for CASSLATGGGPNSYEQYF.